Listed below are T cell receptor beta chains from one sample, sequenced in a study of a mutant IDH1 vaccine in newly diagnosed glioma. These receptors lack a known antigen. Sequenced by immunoSEQ multiplex PCR; TCRdb stores in-frame clones only, minus some. The table has 30,000 or so clones, roughly 80% seen once. The sample consisted of PBMCs, taken from a glioma patient whose treatment included an IDH1 peptide vaccine. The source of these receptors is a woman aged 18-29 years with glioma. The CDR3 runs from the conserved cysteine through the conserved F or W. Fields, in order: CDR3 DNA, CDR3 protein, clone size, D gene, V gene, J gene. A D gene is named only where the DNA matches it firmly. Clone size, where shown, is once, few, many, or a class for clones that have expanded.

TGTGCCAGCAGTGGCGTAGTCAAGCTGTTTTTT	CASSGVVKLFF	.	.	TRBV25-1	TRBJ2-2
TGTGCCAGCAGCTTAGGCCCGGGACTAGCGGGAGGGCCTTCTGTCTTCGCTGAGCAGTTCTTC	CASSLGPGLAGGPSVFAEQFF	.	TRBD2	TRBV13	TRBJ2-1
TGTGCCAGCAGCTTAGATCGGACAGTCCACGAGCAGTACTTC	CASSLDRTVHEQYF	.	.	TRBV7-6	TRBJ2-7
TGTGCCAGCAGCGCCGACCGGTACACTGAAGCTTTCTTT	CASSADRYTEAFF	.	.	TRBV11-1	TRBJ1-1
TGTGCCAGCAGTTACTCGGGGACGCCCGGAAACACCATATATTTT	CASSYSGTPGNTIYF	.	.	TRBV6-5	TRBJ1-3
TGCGCCAGCAGCCCTACCCGGGGGTCCTCCTACGAGCAGTACTTC	CASSPTRGSSYEQYF	.	.	TRBV4-1	TRBJ2-7
TGTGCCAGCAGGGGACTACTATTAGGAGGCGCAGATACGCAGTATTTT	CASRGLLLGGADTQYF	.	TRBD2	TRBV7-2	TRBJ2-3
TGTGCCAGTAGTATTCTTTCCTCTGGAAACACCATATATTTT	CASSILSSGNTIYF	.	.	TRBV19	TRBJ1-3
TGTGCCAGCAGCCTACAGGGAGCAGGGGCTGGTCAGCCCCAGCATTTT	CASSLQGAGAGQPQHF	.	.	TRBV28	TRBJ1-5
TGTGCCAGCAGCGTATCGGTTGGGGCCCTAATGAACACTGAAGCTTTCTTT	CASSVSVGALMNTEAFF	.	.	TRBV9	TRBJ1-1
TGCAGCGTTGACCGAGGAACCAATGAGCAGTTCTTC	CSVDRGTNEQFF	.	.	TRBV29-1	TRBJ2-1
TGTGCCAGCAGCCCAGAGGACAGTATCTACGAGCAGTACTTC	CASSPEDSIYEQYF	.	.	TRBV7-9	TRBJ2-7
TGTGCCAGTAGTTTTGACAGGTTCACGGATACGCAGTATTTT	CASSFDRFTDTQYF	.	.	TRBV19	TRBJ2-3
TGCGCCAGCAGCTTGGGCTCATACACTGAAGCTTTCTTT	CASSLGSYTEAFF	.	.	TRBV5-1	TRBJ1-1
TGTGCCAGCAGTTTAGACTCGGCCAGGGGAGATGGCTACACCTTC	CASSLDSARGDGYTF	.	.	TRBV27	TRBJ1-2
TGTGCCAGCAGCTCGGGTCATTCTATGAACACTGAAGCTTTCTTT	CASSSGHSMNTEAFF	medium-sized	.	TRBV7-9	TRBJ1-1
TGTGCCAGCAGCTTAGGCTCTAGCGCCCACGAGCAGTACTTC	CASSLGSSAHEQYF	.	.	TRBV7-2	TRBJ2-7
TGTGCCAGCAGTTTGGGACAGGGGGTTCCCTATGGCTACACCTTC	CASSLGQGVPYGYTF	.	TRBD1	TRBV6-5	TRBJ1-2
TGTGCCAGTAGTGGCGACTTGTCAGACTATGGCTACACCTTC	CASSGDLSDYGYTF	.	.	TRBV19	TRBJ1-2
TGCAGCGTTGGGAATCGGGCCGCAACCTACGAGCAGTACTTC	CSVGNRAATYEQYF	.	.	TRBV29-1	TRBJ2-7
TGTGCCAGCACTAACCAGGGCAATGAGCAGTTCTTC	CASTNQGNEQFF	.	.	TRBV5-6	TRBJ2-1
TGTGCCAGTAGCTCAACAGGGGGCAAATACGAGCAGTACTTC	CASSSTGGKYEQYF	.	TRBD1	TRBV19	TRBJ2-7
TGTGCCAGCAGCTTGGTTACAGGGCTAAACTATGGCTACACCTTC	CASSLVTGLNYGYTF	.	.	TRBV5-6	TRBJ1-2
TGTGCCAGCAGCAGCTCTAGAGGGGATACGCAGTATTTT	CASSSSRGDTQYF	.	.	TRBV5-4	TRBJ2-3
TGCAGCGGGGACATAATGAACACTGAAGCTTTCTTT	CSGDIMNTEAFF	.	.	TRBV29-1	TRBJ1-1
TGTGCCAGCAGCTTCCGGGATCGGCGAACTGAAGCTTTCTTT	CASSFRDRRTEAFF	.	.	TRBV7-2	TRBJ1-1
TGTGCCATCAGTGGTGAGCGGGAGGGGACCCAGTACTTC	CAISGEREGTQYF	medium-sized	TRBD2	TRBV10-3	TRBJ2-5
TGTGCCAGCTCACCGATTGGGGGAGGCAGTAGCAATCAGCCCCAGCATTTT	CASSPIGGGSSNQPQHF	.	.	TRBV18	TRBJ1-5
TGTGCCATCAGTCGACAGGGGGCTGGAGACACTGAAGCTTTCTTT	CAISRQGAGDTEAFF	.	TRBD1	TRBV10-3	TRBJ1-1
TGTGCCAGCAGCCGACAGGGGAGGTACAATGAGCAGTTCTTC	CASSRQGRYNEQFF	.	TRBD1	TRBV6-5	TRBJ2-1
TGTGCCGGGGGGGGGCGGGGTCAGCCCCAGCATTTT	CAGGGRGQPQHF	.	.	TRBV30	TRBJ1-5
TGTGCCAGCACCGAAAAGGGCCAGCCCCAGCATTTT	CASTEKGQPQHF	few	.	TRBV6-1	TRBJ1-5
TGTGCCAGCCTTCTCGACAGGAGCTCTGGAAACACCATATATTTT	CASLLDRSSGNTIYF	.	.	TRBV6-1	TRBJ1-3
TGTGCCAGCAGCGGGGACAGGGAAGATACTGAAGCTTTCTTT	CASSGDREDTEAFF	.	TRBD1	TRBV7-9	TRBJ1-1
TGTGCCAGCACTGACGATCTTAACACTGAAGCTTTCTTT	CASTDDLNTEAFF	.	.	TRBV6-5	TRBJ1-1
TGTGCCAGCAGCTTGGATGGAGCCGGGACAGGGAATCAGCCCCAGCATTTT	CASSLDGAGTGNQPQHF	.	TRBD1	TRBV5-6	TRBJ1-5
TGTGCCAGCAGCACAACGGGACAGGGGCCCACGGATGAGCAGTTCTTC	CASSTTGQGPTDEQFF	.	TRBD1	TRBV7-9	TRBJ2-1
TGTGCCAGCAGTGAAGGGGAAGGGGGTCAGCCCCAGCATTTT	CASSEGEGGQPQHF	.	.	TRBV6-1	TRBJ1-5
TGCGCCAGCAGCCAAACATGGACAGGGTACGATGGCTACACCTTC	CASSQTWTGYDGYTF	.	TRBD1	TRBV4-1	TRBJ1-2
TGTGCCAGCAGATCTGGACAGGGTGAAGCTAACACTGAAGCTTTCTTT	CASRSGQGEANTEAFF	.	TRBD1	TRBV5-4	TRBJ1-1
TGTGCCAGCAGTTACACCCGGGATCAAGGCGAGCAGTACTTC	CASSYTRDQGEQYF	.	.	TRBV6-6	TRBJ2-7
TGTGCCAGCAGTTACTCGGGCGTCGAAAACATTCAGTACTTC	CASSYSGVENIQYF	.	.	TRBV6-6	TRBJ2-4
TGTGCCAGCAGACTCAGGGAGACCACTGAAGCTTTCTTT	CASRLRETTEAFF	.	.	TRBV6-4	TRBJ1-1
TGTGCCACCAGCGGGGACAGTGCAACCTACGAGCAGTACTTC	CATSGDSATYEQYF	.	TRBD1	TRBV15	TRBJ2-7
TGTGCCAGCAGCTTAGGGACTCGATTCACAGATACGCAGTATTTT	CASSLGTRFTDTQYF	once	.	TRBV7-9	TRBJ2-3
TGTGCCAGCTCACCAATGACTCTCTCTGGAAACACCATATATTTT	CASSPMTLSGNTIYF	.	.	TRBV18	TRBJ1-3
TGTGCCAGCAGCACGTACGGGACAGGGGGCGCCGAGCAGTACTTC	CASSTYGTGGAEQYF	.	TRBD1	TRBV11-3	TRBJ2-7
TGTGCCAGCTCACCACTGTCTGGGGTTGTAGAGACCCAGTACTTC	CASSPLSGVVETQYF	.	.	TRBV18	TRBJ2-5
TGTGCCAGCAGCTCCTCGACAGGGGGCAAGAACTACGAGCAGTACTTC	CASSSSTGGKNYEQYF	.	TRBD1	TRBV7-8	TRBJ2-7
TGTGCCAGCAGTTTGGGGACACACACCTCCTACGAGCAGTACTTC	CASSLGTHTSYEQYF	.	.	TRBV27	TRBJ2-7